This T cell receptor (beta chain) was captured by sequencing in a study of CD8+CD57+ T cells in acquired aplastic anemia (dated by TCRdb to 2016 to 2018). Describing the broader study: DNA extracted from sorted CD4+ and CD8+ cells had a mean of approximately 3.5 ug, with a range of 0.2 to 27.4 ug. A CD8+CD57+ expansion meant a frequency higher than the mean frequency seen in healthy subjects. Broader findings and caveats from the paper: Approximately 31 CD8+ CDR3 sequences were found in both patients and controls but appeared to be highly expressed in patients and within the immunodominant clones of the patients. CD8+ Simpson's diversity did not differ significantly between patients and healthy controls (P=0.060).

Per the germline V gene, MGHDK is the CDR1 and SYGVNS is the CDR2. There are 13 amino acids in the CDR3, from cysteine to phenylalanine inclusive. The DNA shown is the 39-base CDR3, in frame from base 1. Genomic DNA was used as template for profiling of TCR beta VDJ combinations and CDR3 sequences. TCR repertoire sequencing was run on an Illumina HiSeq 2000. In the authors' own workflow: TRBV/TRBJ rearrangement plots, CDR3 size and DJ length profiles, and Simpson's diversity index were used to evaluate the repertoires. Whichever DNA sequence was most abundant in the deep sequencing data was defined as the immunodominant clone. CDR3 amino acid sequences were checked for sharing between subjects and were compared against published repertoires and the VDJdb database. The public sequencing data were trimmed at Q25 with fastp and processed into clonotypes with MiXCR by TCRdb, which kept only in-frame beta chains. A single entry per CDR3 protein holds the most common genes and DNA from its merged rows. Clone size and V and J calls follow TCRdb, not the original study. This sample is represented by under 150,000 distinct CDR3 sequences; roughly 40% of them were singletons. The ten largest account for more than 2.5% of the sample.

Patients chosen for sequencing had shown expansion of CD8+CD57+ cells by flow cytometry. Every patient had a diagnosis of severe acquired aplastic anemia based on International Study of Aplastic Anemia and Agranulocytosis and Camitta criteria. No therapy had been received by the patients at the time of blood sampling. In the study, sorted CD4+ and CD8+ blood T cells from patients with severe aplastic anemia and from healthy subjects underwent deep sequencing of TCR repertoires. Patients were enrolled under clinicaltrials.gov protocols 00001620, 01623167, 00001397, 00071045, 00081523 and 00961064 in the USA. Ficoll-Paque density gradient centrifugation was used to isolate peripheral blood mononuclear cells. Before DNA was extracted, CD4+ and CD8+ T cells were sorted using either FACS or magnetic beads. Note on this clonotype: No cognate antigen has been identified for it. At one of its ends the junction is not consistent with the germline gene, which may arise from a read error.

The rearranged chain carries TRBV25-1 and TRBJ1-3; the D gene is unclear. This receptor was taken from a human donor with aplastic anemia. Sequencing input: sorted CD4+, CD8+, or CD8+CD57+ T cells (not recorded which) from PBMCs. The nucleotide sequence is TGTGCCAGCAGCCCCCCCTCTGGGAACACCATATATTTT. Its coded protein is CASSPPSGNTIYF.